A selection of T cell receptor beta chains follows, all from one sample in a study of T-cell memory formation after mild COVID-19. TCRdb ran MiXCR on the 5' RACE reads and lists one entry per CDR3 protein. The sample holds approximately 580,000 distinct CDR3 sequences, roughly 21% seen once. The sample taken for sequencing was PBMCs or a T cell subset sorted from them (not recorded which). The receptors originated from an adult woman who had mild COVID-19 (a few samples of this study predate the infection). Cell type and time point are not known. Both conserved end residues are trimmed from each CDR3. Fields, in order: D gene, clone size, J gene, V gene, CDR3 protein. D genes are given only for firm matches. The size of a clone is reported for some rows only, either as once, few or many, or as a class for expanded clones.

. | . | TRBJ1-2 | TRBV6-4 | ASSDSRQGRGYT
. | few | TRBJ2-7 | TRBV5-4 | ASSRKQGGTYEQY
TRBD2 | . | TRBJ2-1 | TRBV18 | ASSPRTSPHEQF
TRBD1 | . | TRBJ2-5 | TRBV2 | ASSDHRTGGETQY
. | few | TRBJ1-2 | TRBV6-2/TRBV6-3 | ASSYLQDRVYGYT
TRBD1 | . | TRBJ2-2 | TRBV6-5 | ASTLQGITGELF
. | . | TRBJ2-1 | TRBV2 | ASSEDHMREEF
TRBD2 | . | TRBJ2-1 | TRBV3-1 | ASSEREEQF
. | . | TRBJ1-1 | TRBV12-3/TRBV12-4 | ASSLETPKAF
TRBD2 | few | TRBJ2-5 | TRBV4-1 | ASSQVAGGTETQY
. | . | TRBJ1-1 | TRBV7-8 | ASSLGTTTLNTEAF
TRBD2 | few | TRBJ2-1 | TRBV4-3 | ASSQPGLAGRNEQF
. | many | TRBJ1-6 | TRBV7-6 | ASSLEADSPLH